Each of the 22 T cell receptor beta chains below was sequenced from the same sample in a study of T-cell memory formation after mild COVID-19 (dated by TCRdb to about 2021). The library was prepared using 5' RACE. TCRdb shows the sequencer as Illumina NovaSeq 6000. The public reads were reanalyzed by TCRdb: fastp trimming at Q25, MiXCR alignment, in-frame beta chains only. Rows with one shared CDR3 protein collapse into an entry with the most common genes and DNA. This sample holds around 220,000 distinct CDR3 sequences; roughly 15% were observed only once. 3.5% of the sample rests with the top ten. The sequenced sample consisted of PBMCs or a T cell subset sorted from them (not recorded which). The source is a man between 18 and 35 years old who had mild COVID-19 (a few samples of this study predate the infection). The sample titles of this study are shuffled in the database, so cell type and time point are left out; the donor was told from shared clones.

V gene TRBV6-5 combines with J gene TRBJ2-2; D perhaps matches TRBD1 (5 bases). The germline V and J ends were trimmed by 8 bases and 5 bases, with 15 bases remaining between them. The CDR3 has 14 amino acids. Germline CDR1 MNHEY, CDR2 SVGAGI. CDR3 sequence (DNA): TGTGCCAGCGGTAGGGGATCGTTGACCGGGGAGCTGTTTTTT. Residues: CASGRGSLTGELFF.

A few counts support this clonotype. The chain couples TRBV12-3 or TRBV12-4 to TRBJ1-4; the D gene is possibly TRBD1 (5 bases). Trimming cost V 5 bases and J 8 bases, with 18 bases left between them. This CDR3 has 15 amino acids. CDR3 in amino acids: CASSPGDGFGEKLFF. The CDR3 DNA reads TGTGCCAGCAGTCCGGGGGACGGGTTCGGGGAAAAACTGTTTTTT.

CDR3 DNA sequence: TGTGCCAGCAGCCAGGACACTATAAGCACAGATACGCAGTATTTT. Encoded protein: CASSQDTISTDTQYF. This chain links TRBV3-1 with TRBJ2-3; D possibly corresponds to TRBD1 (5 bases). Trimming left V 3 bases short and J 0 bases short, with 10 bases between. Germline V gene data show CDR1 as LGHDT and CDR2 as YNNKEL (reference sequence). The length of the CDR3 is 15 residues.

This rearrangement joins TRBV4-3 to TRBJ1-2, with 10 positions matching TRBD1. Looked up from germline, CDR1 is LGHNA and CDR2 is YSLEER. V trimming: 3 bases; J trimming: 3 bases; junction bases outside the gene matches: 13. This CDR3 region has 18 residues. CDR3 sequence (DNA): TGCGCCAGCAGCCACGACCTACCCCGGGACAGGGGATACTATGGCTACACCTTC. Encoded protein: CASSHDLPRDRGYYGYTF.

This clonotype was counted a few times. The V call is TRBV7-8, the J call TRBJ1-5; D gene ambiguous. Germline V lookup: CDR1 SGHVS, CDR2 FQNEAQ. The length of the CDR3 is 15 residues. Trimming stripped 7 bases from V and 7 bases from J, with 20 bases between. This CDR3 is CASTARRGVEQPQHF. DNA for the CDR3: TGTGCCAGCACCGCCCGGCGGGGTGTTGAGCAGCCCCAGCATTTT.

The chain recombines TRBV28 with TRBJ1-3, with D hard to call. Per germline, CDR1 MDHEN and CDR2 SYDVKM. The CDR3 spans 15 residues. The V end lost 5 bases, the J end lost 2 bases, and 13 bases lay between the germline ends. Here the CDR3 DNA reads TGTGCCAGCAGTCTACCGGGATATACTGGAAACACCATATATTTT. It is translated as CASSLPGYTGNTIYF.

As DNA, the CDR3 is TGTGCCAGCAGGGCCCCTGACGGTTCACCCCTCCACTTT. This gives the protein CASRAPDGSPLHF. The chain has TRBV7-8 and TRBJ1-6; no definite D call. Germline V lookup: CDR1 SGHVS, CDR2 FQNEAQ. Trimming cost V 6 bases and J 9 bases, with 12 bases left between them. The CDR3 loop spans 13 amino acids.

This clonotype was seen a handful of times. The rearrangement links TRBV5-1 to TRBJ1-4, with D perhaps TRBD1 (5 bases). Germline values: CDR1 SGHRS, CDR2 YFSETQ. Trimming took off 3 bases at V and 8 bases at J, with 23 bases between the two ends. This CDR3 comprises 17 residues. The CDR3 bases are TGCGCCAGCAGCTCGAGAACCGGGACCAATCGCCCGGAAAAACTGTTTTTT. Its translation: CASSSRTGTNRPEKLFF. Together with reference TRBV5-1 and TRBJ1-4, the CDR3 gives the full variable domain: KAGVTQTPRYLIKTRGQQVTLSCSPISGHRSVSWYQQTPGQGLQFLFEYFSETQRNKGNFPGRFSGRQFSNSRSEMNVSTLELGDSALYLCASSSRTGTNRPEKLFFGSGTQLSVL.

This clonotype came up many times. This CDR3 is CATGGAGKTQYF. Here the CDR3 DNA reads TGTGCCACCGGGGGGGCCGGGAAGACCCAGTACTTC. The chain employs TRBV7-8 and TRBJ2-5, with TRBD2 identical over 8 bases. The CDR3 is 12 residues long. V shed 10 bases and J 6 bases; nucleotides not matched to a gene: 7. Germline-derived CDR1 and CDR2 are SGHVS and FQNEAQ.

This chain connects TRBV29-1 to TRBJ1-1, with 9 bases fitting TRBD1. This CDR3 has 13 amino acids. The junction had 6 bases not matched to a gene; V was cut back by 2 bases and J by 8 bases. From germline, CDR1 is SQVTM and CDR2 ANQGSEA. The CDR3 sequence: CSVESSTGGEAFF. The CDR3, as DNA: TGCAGCGTTGAAAGCTCGACAGGGGGAGAAGCTTTCTTT.

This clonotype was seen repeatedly, ten times or more. The chain has TRBV29-1 and TRBJ2-7; maybe TRBD2 (6 bases). Germline V CDR1 and CDR2: SQVTM, ANQGSEA. V dropped 7 bases and J dropped 2 bases, with 21 bases sitting between them. The CDR3 has 15 residues. CDR3 loop: CSAPGGPKITYEQYV. DNA for the CDR3: TGCAGCGCCCCTGGAGGGCCCAAAATCACCTACGAGCAGTACGTC.

V usage is TRBV13 and J usage is TRBJ2-5; TRBD1 matches at 10 bases. The CDR3 contains 15 residues. Germline V lookup: CDR1 PRHDT, CDR2 FYEKMQ (reference sequence). J gave up 5 bases and V 0 bases, and 3 bases lay outside the gene matches. The CDR3 coding sequence is TGTGCCAGCAGCTTAGGAGGGACAGGGGTCGAGACCCAGTACTTC. Translated, it gives CASSLGGTGVETQYF.

V is TRBV20-1 and J is TRBJ2-1; tentative D call: TRBD2 (5 bases). With 1 base removed from V and 6 bases from J, the gap between germline ends came to 16 bases. The CDR3 loop spans 15 amino acids. The germline V gene encodes CDR1 DFQATT and CDR2 SNEGSKA (reference sequence). For the CDR3, the DNA is TGCAGTGCTAGAGTAGGTGGCAGTGCGGGCAATGAGCAGTTCTTC. It encodes CSARVGGSAGNEQFF.

This clonotype was seen just once. V gene TRBV14 combines with J gene TRBJ1-3; 10 nucleotides line up with TRBD1. Germline values: CDR1 SGHDN, CDR2 FVKESK. The CDR3 runs 15 residues. V was clipped by 5 bases and J by 2 bases; unmatched bases: 3. In nucleotides, the CDR3 is TGTGCCAGCAGCAGACAGGGGGCTGCTGGAAACACCATATATTTT. This gives the protein CASSRQGAAGNTIYF.

This clonotype was detected many times. The DNA of the CDR3 is TGTGCCAGCAGCCTAAGCGGTGGCGGGGATACGCAGTATTTT. Its protein product is CASSLSGGGDTQYF. The V and J genes are TRBV7-9 and TRBJ2-3; D may be TRBD2 (5 bases). The CDR3 runs to 14 residues. The V end was cut by 5 bases, the J end by 6 bases, with 15 bases between. CDR1 and CDR2 (germline): SEHNR, FQNEAQ (reference sequence). The entire variable domain, with the rest obtained from reference TRBV7-9 and TRBJ2-3, is as follows: DTGVSQNPRHKITKRGQNVTFRCDPISEHNRLYWYRQTLGQGPEFLTYFQNEAQLEKSRLLSDRFSAERPKGSFSTLEIQRTEQGDSAMYLCASSLSGGGDTQYFGPGTRLTVL.

By frequency in the sample, this clonotype is medium-sized. V and J are TRBV4-2 and TRBJ2-4, with unresolved D. This CDR3 has 14 amino acids. The V end was cut by 1 base, the J end by 2 bases, with 6 bases between. Germline values: CDR1 LGHNA, CDR2 YNFKEQ. The CDR3 DNA reads TGTGCCAGCAGCCAAGGGGCGTCCAAAAACATTCAGTACTTC. Translation gives CASSQGASKNIQYF.

This clonotype was observed at least ten times. The rearrangement links TRBV20-1 to TRBJ1-2, with a tentative D call TRBD1 (6 bases). The CDR3 loop spans 14 amino acids. V was cut by 1 base and J by 1 base, with 10 bases left in between. The germline V gene has CDR1 DFQATT and CDR2 SNEGSKA (reference sequence). CDR3 in DNA: TGCAGTGCTAGAGTGGGAGGGGGTAACTATGGCTACACCTTC. This sequence encodes CSARVGGGNYGYTF.

The V gene is TRBV7-2, the J gene TRBJ1-4, with D possibly being TRBD1 (6 bases). The V gene's germline CDR1 is SGHTA and CDR2 FQGNSA. Trimming took 5 bases from V and 1 from J, leaving 14 bases between them. The CDR3 loop spans 16 amino acids. CDR3 bases: TGTGCCAGCAGCGGTAACAGGGTTGGAACTAATGAAAAACTGTTTTTT. Encoded protein: CASSGNRVGTNEKLFF.

This clonotype was recorded a few times. This chain uses TRBV5-4 with TRBJ2-3; 9 positions agree with TRBD2. CDR1 is SGHNT and CDR2 is YYREEE in the germline V gene (reference sequence). This CDR3 spans 16 amino acids. Unmatched junction bases numbered 11, after V lost 4 bases and J lost 5 bases. Here the CDR3 DNA reads TGTGCCAGCAGCCTTGGGACTGCTAGCGGGGAAGATACGCAGTATTTT. It specifies CASSLGTASGEDTQYF.

The chain couples TRBV12-3 or TRBV12-4 to TRBJ1-6; D gene unclear. This CDR3 region has 14 residues. Trimming removed 7 bases at V and 12 bases at J, with 19 bases between. Here the CDR3 DNA reads TGTGCCAGCACCTGGGGATCGTCTTCGGAACCCCTCCACTTT. It encodes CASTWGSSSEPLHF.

The rearrangement links TRBV29-1 to TRBJ2-7, with 7 positions matching TRBD2. After removal of 6 bases from V and 3 bases from J, the junction contained 5 bases not matched to a gene. CDR1 is SQVTM, CDR2 ANQGSEA, per germline. The CDR3 is 12 amino acids. The CDR3 region is CSVGIAGYEQYF. CDR3 DNA: TGCAGCGTCGGGATAGCGGGCTACGAGCAGTACTTC.

J is TRBJ2-5 and V is TRBV7-9; tentatively, D is TRBD1 (6 bases). V lost 4 bases and J 5 bases, leaving 11 bases between the germline ends. Per the germline V gene, CDR1 is SEHNR and CDR2 is FQNEAQ (reference sequence). CDR3 size: 13 residues. CDR3 in amino acids: CASSYLGQETQYF. In DNA form, the CDR3 reads TGTGCCAGCAGCTATCTAGGACAGGAGACCCAGTACTTC.